Described below is a single T cell receptor (beta chain) sequence and its context. Antigen specificity is unknown. The germline CDR1 and CDR2 sequences are ENHRY and SYGVKD. The CDR3 loop spans 13 amino acids. Germline trimming cut 6 bases from V and 7 bases from J; bases unmatched to any gene: 5. This sample is drawn from a study of cytomegalovirus exposure and HLA in healthy donors. Study-level findings and limits: Listed as cytomegalovirus-associated were 150 to 200 TCR beta chains.

TCRdb's copy holds only in-frame clones and misses some; the assay was immunoSEQ multiplex PCR. Of about 64,000 clones listed, around 95% are singletons. This chain connects TRBV10-3 to TRBJ2-7; 11 positions agree with TRBD1. Sequenced material: PBMCs. The TCR originated in a woman aged 18-29 years in good health and CMV-seropositive. The CDR3 DNA is TGTGCCATCAGGGACAGGGGGCTAGGGGAGCAGTACTTC. Residues: CAIRDRGLGEQYF.